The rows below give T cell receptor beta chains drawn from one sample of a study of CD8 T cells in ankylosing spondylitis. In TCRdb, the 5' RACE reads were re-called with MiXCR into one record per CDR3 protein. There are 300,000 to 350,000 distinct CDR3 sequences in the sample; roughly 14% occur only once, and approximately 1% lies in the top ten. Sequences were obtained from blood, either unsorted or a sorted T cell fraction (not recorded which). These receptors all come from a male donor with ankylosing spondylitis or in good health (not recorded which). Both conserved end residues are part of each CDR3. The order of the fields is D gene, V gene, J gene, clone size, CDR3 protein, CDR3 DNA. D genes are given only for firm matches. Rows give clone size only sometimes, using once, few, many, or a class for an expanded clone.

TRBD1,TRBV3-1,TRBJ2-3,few,CASSQDGTGRDTQYF,TGTGCCAGCAGCCAAGACGGGACAGGGCGAGATACGCAGTATTTT
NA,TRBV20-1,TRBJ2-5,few,CSARDPGVETQYF,TGCAGTGCTAGAGATCCAGGGGTGGAGACCCAGTACTTC
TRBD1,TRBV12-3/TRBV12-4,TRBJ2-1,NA,CASSLGTGVYNEQFF,TGTGCCAGCAGCCTGGGGACAGGGGTATACAATGAGCAGTTCTTC
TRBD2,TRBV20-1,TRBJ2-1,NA,CSAPGTSDYNEQFF,TGCAGTGCTCCGGGGACTAGCGACTACAATGAGCAGTTCTTC
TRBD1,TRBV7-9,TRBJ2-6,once,CASSSGQALGANVLTF,TGTGCCAGCAGCTCGGGACAGGCGCTTGGGGCCAACGTCCTGACTTTC
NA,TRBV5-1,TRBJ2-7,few,CASSLGEARTYEQYF,TGCGCCAGCAGCTTGGGAGAGGCCAGAACCTACGAGCAGTACTTC
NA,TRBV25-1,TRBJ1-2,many,CASSQGGNYGYTF,TGTGCCAGCAGTCAAGGTGGAAACTATGGCTACACCTTC
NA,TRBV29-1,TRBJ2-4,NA,CSVEDPLQGVKNIQYF,TGCAGCGTTGAAGATCCTCTTCAGGGAGTCAAAAACATTCAGTACTTC
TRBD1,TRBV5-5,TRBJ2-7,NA,CASSLGDSRYEQYF,TGTGCCAGCAGCTTGGGGGACAGCCGCTACGAGCAGTACTTC
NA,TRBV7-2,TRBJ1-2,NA,CASSFLQGGYTF,TGTGCCAGCAGCTTTTTACAGGGTGGCTACACCTTC
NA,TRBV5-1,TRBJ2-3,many,CASSDLGSDTQYF,TGCGCCAGCAGCGACCTAGGGTCGGATACGCAGTATTTT
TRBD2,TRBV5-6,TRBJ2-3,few,CASSPPGLAGDPCTDTQYF,TGTGCCAGCAGCCCCCCGGGACTAGCGGGGGACCCTTGCACAGATACGCAGTATTTT
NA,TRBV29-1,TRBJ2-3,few,CSLRGAADTQYF,TGCAGCCTTCGGGGGGCGGCAGATACGCAGTATTTT
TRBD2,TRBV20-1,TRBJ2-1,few,CSARGREAYNEQFF,TGCAGTGCTAGAGGCCGGGAGGCCTACAATGAGCAGTTCTTC
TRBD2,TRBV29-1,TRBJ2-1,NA,CSARTSEYNEQFF,TGCAGCGCAAGGACTAGCGAGTACAATGAGCAGTTCTTC
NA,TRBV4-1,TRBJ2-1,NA,CASSQDQVGLSYNEQFF,TGCGCCAGCAGCCAAGATCAGGTGGGGCTTTCCTACAATGAGCAGTTCTTC
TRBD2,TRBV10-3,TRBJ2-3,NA,CAISEPVAGGTQYF,TGTGCCATCAGTGAGCCTGTAGCGGGAGGTACGCAGTATTTT
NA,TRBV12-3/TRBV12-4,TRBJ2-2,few,CASFPPGGTGELFF,TGTGCCAGCTTTCCCCCTGGGGGCACCGGGGAGCTGTTTTTT
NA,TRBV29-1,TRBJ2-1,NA,CSVEHSATGVTYNEQFF,TGCAGCGTTGAACATTCCGCCACGGGAGTAACCTACAATGAGCAGTTCTTC
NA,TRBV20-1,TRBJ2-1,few,CSARAPTSSYNEQFF,TGCAGTGCTAGAGCCCCTACGAGCTCCTACAATGAGCAGTTCTTC
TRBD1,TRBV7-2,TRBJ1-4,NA,CASSPDRAYEKLFF,TGTGCCAGCAGCCCGGACAGGGCTTATGAAAAACTGTTTTTT
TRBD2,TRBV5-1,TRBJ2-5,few,CASSPLSSGGPRETQYF,TGCGCCAGCAGCCCCCTTTCTAGCGGGGGTCCTCGGGAGACCCAGTACTTC
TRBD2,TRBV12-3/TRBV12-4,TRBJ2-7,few,CASTDLGLAGLRGQYF,TGTGCCAGCACTGACCTAGGGCTAGCGGGCCTCCGGGGGCAGTACTTC
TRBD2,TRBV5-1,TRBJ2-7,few,CASSLAYGLAGDEQYF,TGCGCCAGCAGCTTGGCCTACGGACTAGCGGGGGACGAGCAGTACTTC
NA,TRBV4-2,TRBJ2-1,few,CASSQERGSPVEQFF,TGTGCCAGCAGCCAAGAGAGGGGATCCCCCGTGGAGCAGTTCTTC
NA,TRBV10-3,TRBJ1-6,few,CAISATSSYNSPLHF,TGTGCCATCAGTGCGACTAGCTCCTATAATTCACCCCTCCACTTT
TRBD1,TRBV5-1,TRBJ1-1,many,CASSLVGQKEAFF,TGCGCCAGCAGCTTGGTGGGACAGAAAGAAGCTTTCTTT
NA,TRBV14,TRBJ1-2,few,CASSQVAARGYYGYTF,TGTGCCAGCAGCCAAGTTGCGGCCAGGGGATACTATGGCTACACCTTC
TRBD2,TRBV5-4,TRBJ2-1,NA,CASSLEGRTSGPGAYNEQFF,TGTGCCAGCAGCTTGGAGGGGAGGACTAGCGGGCCAGGAGCATACAATGAGCAGTTCTTC
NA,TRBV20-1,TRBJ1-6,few,CSVSWGGNSPLHF,TGCAGTGTGTCATGGGGCGGCAATTCACCCCTCCACTTT
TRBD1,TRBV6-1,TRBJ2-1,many,CASTPGTGTYNEQFF,TGTGCCAGTACCCCCGGGACAGGGACATACAATGAGCAGTTCTTC
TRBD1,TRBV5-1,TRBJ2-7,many,CASSLTLVGTGFYEQYF,TGCGCCAGCAGCTTGACCCTAGTCGGGACAGGGTTCTACGAGCAGTACTTC
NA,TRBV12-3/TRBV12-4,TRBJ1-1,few,CASRAFGNTEAFF,TGTGCCAGCAGGGCTTTTGGGAACACTGAAGCTTTCTTT
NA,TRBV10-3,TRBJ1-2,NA,CAISDQTGGGYGYTF,TGTGCCATCAGTGACCAGACAGGCGGGGGCTATGGCTACACCTTC
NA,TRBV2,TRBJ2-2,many,CASSADRNTGELFF,TGTGCCAGCAGCGCCGACAGGAACACCGGGGAGCTGTTTTTT
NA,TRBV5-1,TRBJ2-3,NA,CASRNRLGRDTQYF,TGCGCCAGCAGGAATAGATTGGGACGGGATACGCAGTATTTT
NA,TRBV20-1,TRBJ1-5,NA,CSARERLRNQPQHF,TGCAGTGCTAGAGAGAGGCTCCGAAATCAGCCCCAGCATTTT
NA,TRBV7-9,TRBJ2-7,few,CASSRGRGSYEQYF,TGTGCCAGCAGCCGGGGGCGCGGGTCCTACGAGCAGTACTTC
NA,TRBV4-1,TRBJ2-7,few,CASSQDRLQTSGEQYF,TGCGCCAGCAGCCAAGATCGGCTGCAGACCAGCGGGGAGCAGTACTTC
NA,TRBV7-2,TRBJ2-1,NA,CASSPTSARGQFF,TGTGCCAGCAGCCCCACTAGTGCTAGAGGGCAGTTCTTC
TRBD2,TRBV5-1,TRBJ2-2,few,CASSFRTSGMAGELFF,TGCGCCAGCAGCTTTAGGACTAGCGGGATGGCCGGGGAGCTGTTTTTT
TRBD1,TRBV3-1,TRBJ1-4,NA,CASSPIGTVGEKLFF,TGTGCCAGCAGCCCTATAGGGACAGTGGGTGAAAAACTGTTTTTT
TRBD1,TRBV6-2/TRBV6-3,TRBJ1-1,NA,CASIQGAGTEAYF,TGTGCCAGCATTCAGGGGGCGGGCACTGAAGCTTACTTT
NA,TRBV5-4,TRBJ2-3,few,CASSLAGKGLTDTQYF,TGTGCCAGCAGCTTGGCGGGGAAAGGATTAACAGATACGCAGTATTTT
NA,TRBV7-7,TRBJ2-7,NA,CASSLGPRQQQYF,TGTGCCAGCAGCTTAGGGCCCAGGCAGCAGCAGTACTTC
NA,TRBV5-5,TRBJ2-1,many,CASSIQGTNEQFF,TGTGCCAGCAGCATCCAGGGGACCAATGAGCAGTTCTTC
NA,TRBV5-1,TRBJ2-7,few,CASSLANRENEQYF,TGCGCCAGCAGCTTGGCCAACCGGGAGAACGAGCAGTACTTC
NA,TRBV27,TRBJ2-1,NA,CASSLRFGRGQFF,TGTGCCAGCAGTTTAAGGTTTGGGCGGGGACAGTTCTTC
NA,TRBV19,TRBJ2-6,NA,CASSPQRSGANVLTF,TGTGCCAGTAGTCCTCAGCGCTCTGGGGCCAACGTCCTGACTTTC
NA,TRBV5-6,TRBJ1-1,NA,CASSSSGAAFF,TGTGCCAGCAGCTCGTCAGGGGCAGCTTTCTTT
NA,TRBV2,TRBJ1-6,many,CASRGSGSPLHF,TGTGCCAGCAGAGGTTCGGGTTCACCCCTCCACTTT
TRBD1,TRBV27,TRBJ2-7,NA,CASRHPDRGILHEQYF,TGTGCCAGCAGGCATCCTGACAGGGGGATTCTACACGAGCAGTACTTC
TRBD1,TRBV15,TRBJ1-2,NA,CATSRPRTGANYGYTF,TGTGCCACCAGCAGACCCCGGACAGGGGCAAACTATGGCTACACCTTC